Listed below are T cell receptor beta chains from one sample, sequenced in a study of graft-versus-host responses after intestinal transplantation. Only in-frame clones appear in the TCRdb table, and some are missing; sequencing was by immunoSEQ multiplex PCR. The sample lists 25,000 to 35,000 clones, 70% to 90% occurring once. The source was PBMCs, collected around 480 days after intestinal transplantation. Receptor source: a human patient who received an intestinal transplant, so some T cells may come from the graft donor. CDR3s include the opening cysteine and the closing phenylalanine or tryptophan. The order of the fields is clone size, V gene, J gene, D gene, CDR3 protein, CDR3 DNA. D genes are given only for firm matches. Size is omitted from some rows. Given values are once, few, many or a class for expanded clones.

>.|TRBV6-1|TRBJ1-1|.
CASLPGGGTEAFF
TGTGCCAGCTTACCTGGGGGGGGCACTGAAGCTTTCTTT
>.|TRBV6-5|TRBJ1-1|.
CASRGGTVNTEAFF
TGTGCCAGCAGGGGGGGTACAGTGAACACTGAAGCTTTCTTT
>.|TRBV5-1|TRBJ1-3|.
CASSLGRDYSGNTIYF
TGCGCCAGCAGCTTGGGGAGGGACTACTCTGGAAACACCATATATTTT
>.|TRBV30|TRBJ1-1|TRBD1
CAWSRQGPGTEAFF
TGTGCCTGGAGTCGACAGGGGCCGGGAACTGAAGCTTTCTTT
>once|TRBV7-2|TRBJ2-2|.
CASSLGPLTGELFF
TGTGCCAGCAGCTTAGGTCCTCTCACCGGGGAGCTGTTTTTT
>.|TRBV7-9|TRBJ1-4|.
CASSFYGAGSGWGEKLFF
TGTGCCAGCAGCTTTTACGGGGCCGGTTCAGGGTGGGGTGAAAAACTGTTTTTT
>.|TRBV6-5|TRBJ1-6|.
CASSLTTAALHF
TGTGCCAGCAGCCTCACAACAGCGGCCCTCCACTTT
>.|TRBV28|TRBJ1-6|.
CASSLVWSPLHF
TGTGCCAGCAGCCTGGTGTGGTCACCCCTCCACTTT
>.|TRBV11-2|TRBJ2-5|TRBD2
CARTSGGPQETQYF
TGTGCCAGGACTAGCGGGGGGCCCCAAGAGACCCAGTACTTC
>.|TRBV6-5|TRBJ1-1|.
CASRGRGNTEAFF
TGTGCCAGCAGGGGCCGGGGGAACACTGAAGCTTTCTTT
>.|TRBV11-2|TRBJ2-3|.
CASSLGGTRVGRTDTQYF
TGTGCCAGCAGCTTAGGAGGGACACGGGTTGGGCGCACAGATACGCAGTATTTT
>.|TRBV5-1|TRBJ2-1|.
CASSVGIGYEQFF
TGCGCCAGCAGCGTTGGTATTGGATATGAGCAGTTCTTC
>.|TRBV28|TRBJ1-2|TRBD1
CASTGDRERYGYTF
TGTGCCAGCACGGGGGACAGGGAGCGCTATGGCTACACCTTC
>.|TRBV7-9|TRBJ2-3|TRBD2
CASGPLATDTQYF
TGTGCCAGCGGCCCACTAGCGACAGATACGCAGTATTTT
>.|TRBV6-9|TRBJ2-6|TRBD1
CARGDRNLSGANVLTF
TGTGCCAGGGGGGACAGAAACCTCTCTGGGGCCAACGTCCTGACTTTC
>.|TRBV5-1|TRBJ1-6|TRBD1
CASSWDSNSPLHF
TGCGCCAGCAGCTGGGACAGTAATTCACCCCTCCACTTT
>.|TRBV27|TRBJ2-7|TRBD2
CASSFAGDEQYF
TGTGCCAGCAGTTTCGCGGGAGACGAGCAGTACTTC
>.|TRBV29-1|TRBJ2-5|.
CSVAGVRFGETQYF
TGCAGCGTTGCGGGAGTTCGCTTCGGCGAGACCCAGTACTTC
>.|TRBV4-1|TRBJ2-3|.
CASSRVGGGSTDTQYF
TGCGCCAGCAGCCGAGTGGGGGGAGGCAGCACAGATACGCAGTATTTT
>.|TRBV30|TRBJ2-3|TRBD1
CAWTQGGTGRWWGTDTQYF
TGTGCCTGGACGCAAGGGGGGACAGGGAGGTGGTGGGGCACAGATACGCAGTATTTT
>.|TRBV10-3|TRBJ1-2|TRBD1
CAISEGGRGYTF
TGTGCCATCAGTGAAGGGGGCCGGGGCTACACCTTC
>.|TRBV9|TRBJ2-5|.
CASSVAVAVEETQYF
TGTGCCAGCAGCGTAGCTGTAGCGGTAGAAGAGACCCAGTACTTC
>.|TRBV13|TRBJ2-1|.
CASCGEYNEQFF
TGTGCCAGCTGCGGAGAGTACAATGAGCAGTTCTTC
>.|TRBV11-1|TRBJ2-3|TRBD2
CASSSIWASGLTDTQYF
TGTGCCAGCAGCTCAATCTGGGCTAGCGGCCTCACAGATACGCAGTATTTT
>.|TRBV29-1|TRBJ1-5|.
CSVGQNNQPQHF
TGCAGCGTTGGTCAGAACAATCAGCCCCAGCATTTT
>few|TRBV7-3|TRBJ2-2|.
CASSLIVTGELFF
TGTGCCAGCAGCTTAATTGTCACCGGGGAGCTGTTTTTT
>.|TRBV2|TRBJ2-1|TRBD2
CASYSKSGRSSYNEQFF
TGTGCCAGTTACTCCAAGAGCGGGAGGAGCTCCTACAATGAGCAGTTCTTC
>.|TRBV7-6|TRBJ2-3|TRBD1
CASSWTGDTDTQYF
TGTGCCAGCAGCTGGACAGGGGACACAGATACGCAGTATTTT
>.|TRBV18|TRBJ2-6|TRBD2
CASSSGLAGSPSFGANVLTF
TGTGCCAGCTCATCGGGACTAGCGGGCTCCCCAAGCTTTGGGGCCAACGTCCTGACTTTC
>.|TRBV6-6|TRBJ2-1|.
CASSEGRSQFF
TGTGCCAGCAGTGAGGGAAGGTCGCAGTTCTTC
>few|TRBV7-2|TRBJ2-7|TRBD2
CASSSLGLASYEQYF
TGTGCCAGCAGCTCCCTCGGACTAGCGTCCTACGAGCAGTACTTC
>.|TRBV7-2|TRBJ1-2|.
CASSLQTYGYTF
TGTGCCAGCAGCTTACAGACTTATGGCTACACCTTC
>.|TRBV19|TRBJ2-7|.
CASSIRPSSAEQYF
TGTGCCAGTAGTATAAGGCCATCTTCCGCAGAGCAGTACTTC
>.|TRBV4-1|TRBJ2-2|TRBD1
CASSQVGTGGPGELFF
TGCGCCAGCAGCCAAGTGGGGACAGGGGGACCCGGGGAGCTGTTTTTT
>.|TRBV6-5|TRBJ1-2|.
CASSYGTNYGYTF
TGTGCCAGCAGTTACGGGACTAACTATGGCTACACCTTC
>.|TRBV6-5|TRBJ2-2|.
CASSYSQTGFTGELFF
TGTGCCAGCAGTTACTCCCAGACAGGTTTTACCGGGGAGCTGTTTTTT
>few|TRBV5-1|TRBJ2-7|.
CASSSPSYEQYF
TGCGCCAGCAGCTCCCCTTCCTACGAGCAGTACTTC
>.|TRBV28|TRBJ2-3|.
CASSPTLTGADTQYF
TGTGCCAGCAGTCCAACCCTGACGGGAGCAGATACGCAGTATTTT
>once|TRBV4-2|TRBJ2-7|TRBD2
CASSQTLAASYEQYF
TGTGCCAGCAGCCAAACCCTAGCGGCCTCCTACGAGCAGTACTTC
>.|TRBV30|TRBJ2-7|.
CAWSVGGEQYF
TGTGCCTGGAGTGTGGGGGGCGAGCAGTACTTC
>.|TRBV7-9|TRBJ2-3|TRBD2
CASSRQSGGSRDTQYF
TGTGCCAGCAGCCGCCAGAGCGGGGGCTCGAGAGATACGCAGTATTTT
>.|TRBV4-1|TRBJ2-5|.
CASSQDGAENQETQYF
TGCGCCAGCAGCCAAGATGGAGCGGAGAACCAAGAGACCCAGTACTTC
>.|TRBV19|TRBJ2-6|.
CASSIASGLSGANVLTF
TGTGCCAGTAGTATAGCGTCGGGGCTATCTGGGGCCAACGTCCTGACTTTC
>once|TRBV5-5|TRBJ2-6|.
CASSFTGQGANVLTF
TGTGCCAGCAGCTTTACAGGGCAAGGGGCCAACGTCCTGACTTTC
>.|TRBV15|TRBJ1-2|.
CATSRQDYGYTF
TGTGCCACCAGCAGACAGGACTATGGCTACACCTTC
>.|TRBV6-5|TRBJ2-3|.
CASSLIRTDTQYF
TGTGCCAGCAGCCTGATAAGAACAGATACGCAGTATTTT
>.|TRBV6-5|TRBJ2-5|TRBD2
CASRPWTSPETQYF
TGTGCCAGCAGACCCTGGACTAGCCCAGAGACCCAGTACTTC
>.|TRBV7-9|TRBJ2-1|.
CASSLIDEQFF
TGTGCCAGCAGCTTAATAGATGAGCAGTTCTTC
>.|TRBV2|TRBJ2-1|.
CASKTGKLSSYNEQFF
TGTGCCAGCAAAACAGGAAAACTTAGCTCCTACAATGAGCAGTTCTTC
>.|TRBV7-9|TRBJ1-5|.
CASSLGGDGSNQPQHF
TGTGCCAGCAGCTTAGGGGGGGACGGTAGCAATCAGCCCCAGCATTTT
>.|TRBV5-6|TRBJ1-1|TRBD1
CASSPDRVGSYTEAFF
TGTGCCAGCAGCCCAGACAGGGTCGGATCTTACACTGAAGCTTTCTTT
>.|TRBV2|TRBJ1-2|TRBD1
CASSEALRGPNYGYTF
TGTGCCAGCAGTGAAGCGCTCAGGGGGCCAAACTATGGCTACACCTTC
>once|TRBV18|TRBJ1-2|.
CASSPSPDGGSGYTF
TGTGCCAGCTCACCATCCCCAGACGGCGGAAGTGGCTACACCTTC
>few|TRBV18|TRBJ1-4|.
CASSPEGRNEKLFF
TGTGCCAGCTCACCAGAGGGGCGTAATGAAAAACTGTTTTTT